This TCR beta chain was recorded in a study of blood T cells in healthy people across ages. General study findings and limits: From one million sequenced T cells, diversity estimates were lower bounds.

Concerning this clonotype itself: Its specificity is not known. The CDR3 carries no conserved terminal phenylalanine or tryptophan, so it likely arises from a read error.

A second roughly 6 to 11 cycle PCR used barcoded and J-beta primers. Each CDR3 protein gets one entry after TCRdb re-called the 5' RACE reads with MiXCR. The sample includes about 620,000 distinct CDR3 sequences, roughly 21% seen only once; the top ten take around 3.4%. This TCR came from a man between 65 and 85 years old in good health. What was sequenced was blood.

CDR3 loop: CASSRGGQARGETQYC. The CDR3 nucleotides are TGTGCCAGCAGTCGAGGGGGACAGGCGAGGGGAGAGACCCAGTACTGC. This chain joins TRBV6-6 and TRBJ2-5, with 8 bases aligning to TRBD1. Unmatched junction bases numbered 12, after V lost 5 bases and J lost 4 bases. Germline assignment: CDR1 MNHNY and CDR2 SVGAGI (reference sequence). This CDR3 has 16 residues.